This note documents a single T cell receptor beta chain sequence. What it recognizes is unknown. The data originate from a study of monozygotic twins with cystic fibrosis. Study observations and caveats: In this small cohort, shared CDR3 numbers showed no association with age, concordance or disease severity. The repertoire was suggested to be naive-dominated, clonality median roughly 0.0091. V usage most resembled the co-twin in 13 of 16 pairs.

This CDR3 has 14 amino acids. CDR1 and CDR2 from the germline V gene are MNHEY and SMNVEV (reference sequence). The V and J ends lost 5 bases and 6 bases, in that order; junction bases with no gene match: 7. Clones were read by immunoSEQ multiplex PCR, and TCRdb kept only the in-frame ones, dropping some. Here the sample spans 30,000 to 35,000 clones, approximately 70% being singletons. The sequence derives from a girl aged 10-17 years with cystic fibrosis. V usage is TRBV27 and J usage is TRBJ2-1; TRBD2 agrees at 7 bases. The sequenced sample was blood. CDR3: CASSLVGTTNEQFF. In DNA, the CDR3 is TGTGCCAGCAGTCTCGTCGGGACTACCAATGAGCAGTTCTTC.